Below, one T cell receptor (beta chain) is given with its context. Its antigen is undetermined. As to time point: pretreatment peripheral blood. Disease in patients was locally advanced or metastatic urothelial carcinoma. This sample is part of a study of PD-L1 blockade in urothelial cancer. Study-wide findings and caveats: Pretreatment blood TCR clonality under the median forecast improved survival.

Libraries were prepared by immunoSEQ multiplex PCR; TCRdb keeps only in-frame clonotypes and omits some of them. The sample yields approximately 86,000 clones, around four fifths seen once. The sequencing here drew on PBMCs, taken around atezolizumab (anti-PD-L1) treatment. The sequence came from a man between 40 and 49 years old with urothelial cancer.

Here the CDR3 DNA reads TGTGCCAGCAGCTTTGCGGGAGGGGTGGAGACCCAGTACTTC. Protein sequence: CASSFAGGVETQYF. The chain recombines TRBV7-9 with TRBJ2-5; 9 positions agree with TRBD2. The CDR3 sequence is 14 residues long. V trimming: 3 bases; J trimming: 5 bases; junction bases outside the gene matches: 4. Germline lookup yields CDR1 SEHNR and CDR2 FQNEAQ (reference sequence).